This T cell receptor (beta chain) comes out of a study of T cells in Graves' hyperthyroidism and ophthalmopathy. Study-wide background: Blood was drawn when the patient was first diagnosed and still untreated.

Amplified regions were TCR beta CDR3 sequences from RNA transcripts. First-round RT-PCR with HTBI primers amplified the TCR CDR3 region. MiXCR, applied by TCRdb to the multiplex PCR reads, yields one record per CDR3 protein. The data contain some 600,000 distinct CDR3 sequences, 11% to 15% of them seen just once; the ten biggest clones take up roughly 6.2%. Germline V gene sequence: CDR1 SQVTM, CDR2 ANQGSEA. J was trimmed by 9 bases and V by 3 bases; bases with no gene match: 5. This CDR3 contains 12 residues. General study findings and limits: Before onset, ophthalmopathy was predicted by the model a median around 6.5 months earlier. Clonotypes that were expanded in thyroid above 0.001 mostly appeared in blood too.

This clonotype was recorded many times. Its antigen remains unidentified. Sequenced: blood. The chain has TRBV29-1 and TRBJ2-1; 7 bases are shared with TRBD2. The sequence was obtained from a young woman with Graves' hyperthyroidism that later progressed to Graves' ophthalmopathy. The CDR3 reads CSVDLRGGEQFF. For the CDR3, the DNA is TGCAGCGTTGATCTCCGCGGGGGTGAGCAGTTCTTC.